Below, 30 T cell receptor beta chains from the same sample are listed, as sequenced in a study of Graves' ophthalmopathy and Graves' hyperthyroidism. As the template, RNA transcripts were used to amplify TCR beta CDR3 regions. Second-round multiplex PCR followed a first-round RT-PCR using HTBI primers. TCRdb reprocessed the multiplex PCR reads via MiXCR and lists one record per CDR3 protein. The sample yields hundreds of thousands of distinct CDR3 sequences, approximately 15% seen once. The specimen was blood. The receptors come from a young woman with Graves' ophthalmopathy.

With respect to this clonotype: This may stem from a read error, because a much larger clone lies one nucleotide away. This sequence joins TRBV12-3 or TRBV12-4 and TRBJ1-1, with D possibly being TRBD1 (5 bases). There are 16 residues in the CDR3. The CDR3 loop reads CASCLSGGLANTEAFF. CDR3 DNA sequence: TGTGCCAGCTGTTTATCGGGGGGTCTTGCAAACACTGAAGCTTTCTTT.

This clonotype has a count of ten or more. The rearrangement links TRBV2 to TRBJ1-5; D gene uncertain. In germline, CDR1 is SNHLY, CDR2 FYNNEI. The CDR3 spans 15 residues. Between the trimmed V and J ends, which lost 8 bases and 3 bases, there was a span of 17 bases. CDR3: CASGKTEYSNQPQHF. In nucleotides, the CDR3 is TGTGCCAGCGGGAAGACGGAGTACTCCAATCAGCCCCAGCATTTT.

This clonotype was detected ten times or more. The CDR3 sequence is CASSFPRAGRNSPLHF. CDR3 sequence (DNA): TGTGCCAGCAGTTTCCCCCGCGCAGGGAGGAATTCACCCCTCCACTTT. V and J are TRBV28 and TRBJ1-6; D possibly corresponds to TRBD1 (5 bases). The CDR3 length is 16 residues. The V end lost 3 bases, the J end lost 7 bases, and 16 bases lay between the germline ends. Germline V gives CDR1 MDHEN, CDR2 SYDVKM.

In this sample, this clonotype turned up many times. This chain joins TRBV19 and TRBJ1-5, with D uncertain. V shed 1 base and J shed 1 base, with 8 bases lying between them. The V gene's germline CDR1 is LNHDA and CDR2 SQIVND (reference sequence). The CDR3 has 15 residues. The CDR3 nucleotides are TGTGCCAGTAGTATAGGGGCCGAGAGCAATCAGCCCCAGCATTTT. Translating gives CASSIGAESNQPQHF.

At least ten counts were recorded for this clonotype. The chain joins TRBV4-1 to TRBJ2-2, with 11 bases fitting TRBD2. Per germline, CDR1 MGHRA and CDR2 YSYEKL. Trimming cost V 2 bases and J 3 bases; bases outside gene matches: 8. The CDR3 has 18 amino acids. CDR3 region: CASSQNSLAGGDTGELFF. The DNA for the CDR3 is TGCGCCAGCAGCCAAAACTCCTTAGCGGGAGGGGACACCGGGGAGCTGTTTTTT.

This clonotype was detected a few times. CDR3 residues: CASSQGGWMGAEAFF. CDR3 coding DNA: TGTGCCAGCAGCCAAGGGGGGTGGATGGGGGCCGAAGCTTTCTTT. The chain carries TRBV3-1 and TRBJ1-1; TRBD1 is a possible D gene (6 bases). The CDR3 is made up of 15 amino acids. V shed 1 base and J shed 8 bases, with 17 bases lying between them. In germline, CDR1 is LGHDT, CDR2 YNNKEL (reference sequence).

This clonotype was found many times. The V and J genes are TRBV12-3 or TRBV12-4 and TRBJ2-5; D assignment may be TRBD1 or TRBD2 (5 bases each). The CDR3 runs to 13 residues. The V end was cut by 5 bases, the J end by 4 bases, with 11 bases between. The DNA of the CDR3 is TGTGCCAGCAGTCCGGGACGGCGAGAGACCCAGTACTTC. As protein: CASSPGRRETQYF.

The sample holds many counts of this clonotype. The gene calls are TRBV4-1 and TRBJ1-5; 7 bases are shared with TRBD1. Germline V gene data show CDR1 as MGHRA and CDR2 as YSYEKL. J was trimmed by 2 bases and V by 4 bases; bases with no gene match: 5. CDR3 length equals 15 residues. The CDR3 sequence: CASSRQDRGNQPQHF. CDR3 nucleotide sequence: TGCGCCAGCAGCCGACAAGACAGGGGCAATCAGCCCCAGCATTTT.

This clonotype was recorded at least ten times. The chain links TRBV6-5 to TRBJ1-3; TRBD1 agrees at 8 bases. This CDR3 is built from 15 residues. Germline V gene data show CDR1 as MNHEY and CDR2 as SVGAGI. The J segment lost 4 bases and the V segment lost 0 bases, leaving 2 bases of the junction unmatched. CDR3 sequence: CASSYSTGVGNTIYF. CDR3 sequence (DNA): TGTGCCAGCAGTTACTCGACAGGGGTCGGAAACACCATATATTTT.

In this sample, this clonotype turned up many times. This chain links TRBV20-1 with TRBJ1-1, with D uncertain. Trimming took 1 base from V and 2 from J, leaving 8 bases between them. The germline gives CDR1 DFQATT, CDR2 SNEGSKA (reference sequence). The CDR3 loop spans 13 amino acids. The CDR3: CSARVPRNTEAFF. The CDR3 DNA is TGCAGTGCTAGAGTGCCAAGAAACACTGAAGCTTTCTTT.

There are many counts of this clonotype. V is TRBV30 and J is TRBJ2-2, with D perhaps matching TRBD2 (7 bases). This CDR3 spans 17 amino acids. Germline values: CDR1 GTSNPN, CDR2 SVGIG (reference sequence). V was shortened by 1 base and J by 3 bases, with 18 bases between the two germline ends. In DNA form, the CDR3 reads TGTGCCTGGAGTGGATGGGGGGGGGCCGTGTACACCGGGGAGCTGTTTTTT. This gives the protein CAWSGWGGAVYTGELFF.

The genes are TRBV12-3 or TRBV12-4 and TRBJ1-6; 7 bases are a match to TRBD1. CDR3 length equals 15 residues. V was clipped by 6 bases and J by 8 bases; unmatched bases: 10. CDR3 DNA: TGTGCCAGCAGCTCGGACAGGTTGGAGTATTCACCCCTCCACTTT. Its translation: CASSSDRLEYSPLHF.

Ten or more counts support this clonotype. The rearrangement links TRBV5-1 to TRBJ1-1; D call uncertain. CDR3 length: 14 residues. V was shortened by 4 bases and J by 6 bases, with 16 bases between the two germline ends. In germline, CDR1 is SGHRS, CDR2 YFSETQ. This CDR3 reads CASSLDYVGAEAFF. The CDR3 nucleotides are TGCGCCAGCAGCCTAGATTATGTGGGCGCTGAAGCTTTCTTT.

This clonotype was seen repeatedly, ten times or more. The chain employs TRBV28 and TRBJ2-7, with D possibly TRBD2 on 5 matching bases. Trimming pared 3 bases from V and 6 bases from J, leaving 9 bases between. This CDR3 is built from 12 residues. CDR1 MDHEN and CDR2 SYDVKM come from the germline V gene. The CDR3 nucleotides read TGTGCCAGCAGTTTTCTTCGGGGCGAGCAGTACTTC. Amino acid sequence: CASSFLRGEQYF. Variable domain in full (rest from reference TRBV28 and TRBJ2-7): DVKVTQSSRYLVKRTGEKVFLECVQDMDHENMFWYRQDPGLGLRLIYFSYDVKMKEKGDIPEGYSVSREKKERFSLILESASTNQTSMYLCASSFLRGEQYFGPGTRLTVT.

This clonotype was recorded at least ten times. The rearrangement joins TRBV28 to TRBJ2-7; D assignment may be TRBD1 or TRBD2 (5 bases each). CDR3 size: 15 residues. Germline loops: CDR1 MDHEN, CDR2 SYDVKM. The V gene lost 5 bases and the J gene lost 2 bases, with 16 bases spanning the gap. The CDR3 coding sequence is TGTGCCAGCAGTATGACCGGGGACGTGACCTACGAGCAGTACTTC. Amino acids: CASSMTGDVTYEQYF.

This clonotype was detected many times. The rearrangement joins TRBV20-1 to TRBJ2-2; D unclear. V lost 0 bases, J lost 6 bases, and 14 bases lay in between. CDR1 is DFQATT and CDR2 is SNEGSKA in the germline V gene (reference sequence). The CDR3 covers 15 residues. Here the CDR3 reads CSARETAIESGELFF. As DNA, the CDR3 is TGCAGTGCTAGAGAAACAGCTATTGAGTCCGGGGAGCTGTTTTTT.

The chain has TRBV28 and TRBJ1-2; 9 bases are shared with TRBD1. Germline V gives CDR1 MDHEN, CDR2 SYDVKM. The CDR3 totals 15 residues. After removal of 7 bases from V and 4 bases from J, the junction contained 10 bases not matched to a gene. CDR3 nucleotides: TGTGCCAGCACTCCGACGGACAGGGGATTCTATGGCTACACCTTC. Its translation: CASTPTDRGFYGYTF.

This clonotype was counted at least ten times. For the CDR3, the DNA is TGTGCCAGCGGAGAGTCCAGGGAACGGACAGCCGTTTGGGGCTACACCTTC. It translates to CASGESRERTAVWGYTF. The chain links TRBV9 to TRBJ1-2; perhaps TRBD1 as D (6 bases). Germline V gene lookup returns CDR1 SGDLS and CDR2 YYNGEE. Between the trimmed V and J ends, which lost 7 bases and 8 bases, there was a span of 30 bases. The CDR3 runs to 17 residues.

The CDR3 loop reads CASSFLGRAYGYTF. CDR3 bases: TGTGCCAGCAGTTTCCTTGGCAGGGCCTATGGCTACACCTTC. The chain carries TRBV28 and TRBJ1-2; D perhaps matches TRBD1 (5 bases). Germline CDR1 reads MDHEN; CDR2 reads SYDVKM. The CDR3 consists of 14 residues. V was trimmed by 3 bases and J by 4 bases, leaving 12 bases between them.

In this sample, this clonotype turned up many times. The chain carries TRBV10-2 and TRBJ1-1; weak D call: TRBD1 (5 bases). The germline V gene encodes CDR1 WSHSY and CDR2 SAAADI. The CDR3 totals 12 residues. V gave up 6 bases and J gave up 5 bases, with 10 bases separating them. CDR3 bases: TGCGCCAGCAGACCGGGACGGACTGAAGCTTTCTTT. Its translation: CASRPGRTEAFF.

The sample holds many counts of this clonotype. The chain has TRBV19 and TRBJ2-2; D is perhaps TRBD2 (5 bases). This CDR3 is 14 amino acids long. The germline V and J ends were trimmed by 7 bases and 3 bases, with 12 bases remaining between them. CDR1 and CDR2 from the germline V gene are LNHDA and SQIVND (reference sequence). CDR3 in DNA: TGTGCCAGTATTTCTCAGCGGCACACCGGGGAGCTGTTTTTT. It yields the protein CASISQRHTGELFF. Full variable domain (rest looked up from reference TRBV19 and TRBJ2-2): DGGITQSPKYLFRKEGQNVTLSCEQNLNHDAMYWYRQDPGQGLRLIYYSQIVNDFQKGDIAEGYSVSREKKESFPLTVTSAQKNPTAFYLCASISQRHTGELFFGEGSRLTVL.

This clonotype has a count of ten or more. J is TRBJ1-1 and V is TRBV12-3 or TRBV12-4; the match to TRBD1 covers 7 bases. V was pared by 6 bases and J by 3 bases, with 10 bases of the junction left unmatched. The CDR3 is 15 amino acids. CDR3: CASSQRQGRDTEAFF. The CDR3 region has the DNA TGTGCCAGCAGCCAAAGACAGGGCAGGGACACTGAAGCTTTCTTT.

This clonotype has a count of ten or more. The chain couples TRBV6-5 to TRBJ1-1, with D tentatively TRBD1 (6 bases). This CDR3 region has 15 residues. The V gene lost 7 bases and the J gene lost 5 bases, with 20 bases spanning the gap. Germline values: CDR1 MNHEY, CDR2 SVGAGI. The CDR3 region is CASTSVGGGWTEAFF. DNA of the CDR3: TGTGCCAGCACCTCAGTGGGTGGGGGCTGGACTGAAGCTTTCTTT.

The V call is TRBV10-3, the J call TRBJ1-3; 9 nucleotides agree with TRBD1. The V gene's germline CDR1 is ENHRY and CDR2 SYGVKD. After removal of 9 bases from V and 2 bases from J, the junction contained 8 bases not matched to a gene. The CDR3 loop spans 15 amino acids. In DNA, the CDR3 is TGTGCCATAAGACGGACAGGGGAACCTGGAAACACCATATATTTT. Amino acid sequence: CAIRRTGEPGNTIYF.

This clonotype has ten or more counts. The V gene is TRBV20-1, the J gene TRBJ2-7; 9 bases align to TRBD1. The germline gives CDR1 DFQATT, CDR2 SNEGSKA (reference sequence). J lost 6 bases, V lost 6 bases, and 9 bases had no gene match. This CDR3 region has 13 residues. The chain's CDR3 is CSAKGDRVIEQYF. DNA of the CDR3: TGCAGTGCCAAAGGGGACAGGGTGATCGAGCAGTACTTC.

The chain links TRBV7-8 to TRBJ2-7, with TRBD1 matching 7 bases. The CDR3 length is 16 residues. After removal of 3 bases from V and 0 bases from J, the junction contained 8 bases not matched to a gene. Germline CDR1 is SGHVS and CDR2 is FQNEAQ. This chain's CDR3 is CASSFLGRDSSYEQYF. The CDR3 DNA follows: TGTGCCAGCAGCTTCTTAGGCCGGGACAGCTCCTACGAGCAGTACTTC.

At least ten counts were recorded for this clonotype. The chain couples TRBV6-2 or TRBV6-3 to TRBJ2-7; D may match TRBD1 or TRBD2 (5 bases each). CDR3 length equals 13 residues. Germline CDR1 is MNHEY and CDR2 is SVGEGT. V lost 5 bases, J lost 6 bases, and 14 bases lay in between. The CDR3 sequence: CASSLHRDAEQYF. DNA of the CDR3: TGTGCCAGCAGTCTACACCGGGACGCCGAGCAGTACTTC.

This clonotype was seen repeatedly, ten times or more. V gene TRBV7-2 combines with J gene TRBJ2-7, with 7 bases lining up with TRBD2. After removal of 0 bases from V and 6 bases from J, the junction contained 5 bases not matched to a gene. Germline-derived CDR1 and CDR2 are SGHTA and FQGNSA. The CDR3 is 14 amino acids. CDR3 protein: CASSLAGLGAEQYF. The DNA of the CDR3 is TGTGCCAGCAGCTTAGCAGGACTAGGCGCCGAGCAGTACTTC.

This clonotype was counted ten times or more. In DNA, the CDR3 is TGTGCCAGTAGTGTCCCCGCGAGCAGAGGTACTGAAGCTTTCTTT. It is translated as CASSVPASRGTEAFF. This chain links TRBV19 with TRBJ1-1, with D unresolved. The CDR3 extends over 15 amino acids. With 5 bases removed from V and 5 bases from J, the gap between germline ends came to 18 bases. Germline lookup yields CDR1 LNHDA and CDR2 SQIVND (reference sequence).

This clonotype was detected many times. The chain couples TRBV24-1 to TRBJ1-5; D remains ambiguous. CDR1 is KGHDR and CDR2 is SFDVKD in the germline V gene. Trimming cost V 3 bases and J 2 bases, with 10 bases left between them. The CDR3 has 15 amino acids. CDR3 bases: TGTGCCACCAGTGATACGGAAGGAGGCAATCAGCCCCAGCATTTT. Amino acids: CATSDTEGGNQPQHF.